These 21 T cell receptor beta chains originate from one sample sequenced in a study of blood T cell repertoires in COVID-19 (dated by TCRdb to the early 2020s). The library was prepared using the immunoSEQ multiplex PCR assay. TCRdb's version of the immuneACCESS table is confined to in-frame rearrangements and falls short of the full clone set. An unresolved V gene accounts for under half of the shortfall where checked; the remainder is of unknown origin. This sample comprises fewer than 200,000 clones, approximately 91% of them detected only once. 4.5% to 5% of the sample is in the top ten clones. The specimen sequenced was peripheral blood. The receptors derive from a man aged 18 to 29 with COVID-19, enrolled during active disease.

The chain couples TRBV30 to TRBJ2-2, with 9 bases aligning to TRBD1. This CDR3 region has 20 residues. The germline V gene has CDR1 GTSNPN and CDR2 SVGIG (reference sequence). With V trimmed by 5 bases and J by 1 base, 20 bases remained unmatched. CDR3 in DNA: TGTGCCTGGGGGACCATCCGCTACACAGGGGGCCGGCGGAACACCGGGGAGCTGTTTTTT. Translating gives CAWGTIRYTGGRRNTGELFF.

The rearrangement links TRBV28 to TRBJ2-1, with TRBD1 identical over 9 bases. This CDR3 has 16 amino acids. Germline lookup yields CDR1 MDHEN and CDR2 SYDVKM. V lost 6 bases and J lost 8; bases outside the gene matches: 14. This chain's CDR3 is CASSRPAGTGSHEQFF. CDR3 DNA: TGTGCCAGCAGCCGGCCCGCCGGGACAGGGTCCCATGAGCAGTTCTTC.

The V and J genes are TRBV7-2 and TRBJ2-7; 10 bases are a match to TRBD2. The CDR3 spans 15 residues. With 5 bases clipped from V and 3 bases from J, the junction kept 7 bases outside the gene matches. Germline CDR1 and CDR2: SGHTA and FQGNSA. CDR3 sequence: CASSTGLAIYYEQYF. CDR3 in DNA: TGTGCCAGCAGCACGGGACTAGCGATCTACTACGAGCAGTACTTC.

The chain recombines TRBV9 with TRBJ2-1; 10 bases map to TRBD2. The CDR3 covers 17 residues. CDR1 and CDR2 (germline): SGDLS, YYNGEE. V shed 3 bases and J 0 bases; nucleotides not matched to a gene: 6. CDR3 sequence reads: CASSGTSGRSSYNEQFF. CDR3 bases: TGTGCCAGCAGCGGGACTAGCGGAAGGAGCTCCTACAATGAGCAGTTCTTC. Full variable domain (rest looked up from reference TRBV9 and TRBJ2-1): DSGVTQTPKHLITATGQRVTLRCSPRSGDLSVYWYQQSLDQGLQFLIQYYNGEERAKGNILERFSAQQFPDLHSELNLSSLELGDSALYFCASSGTSGRSSYNEQFFGPGTRLTVL.

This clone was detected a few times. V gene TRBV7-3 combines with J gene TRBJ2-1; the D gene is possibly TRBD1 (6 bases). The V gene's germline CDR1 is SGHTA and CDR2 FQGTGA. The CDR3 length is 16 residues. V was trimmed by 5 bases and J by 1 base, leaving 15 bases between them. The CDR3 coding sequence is TGTGCCAGCAGCCCCAGGGGACCCGTTTCCTACAATGAGCAGTTCTTC. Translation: CASSPRGPVSYNEQFF.

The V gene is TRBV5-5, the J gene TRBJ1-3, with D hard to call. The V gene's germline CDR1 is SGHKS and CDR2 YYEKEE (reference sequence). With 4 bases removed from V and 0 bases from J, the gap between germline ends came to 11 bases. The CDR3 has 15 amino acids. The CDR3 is CASSRELYSGNTIYF. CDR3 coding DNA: TGTGCCAGCAGCCGAGAACTTTACTCTGGAAACACCATATATTTT.

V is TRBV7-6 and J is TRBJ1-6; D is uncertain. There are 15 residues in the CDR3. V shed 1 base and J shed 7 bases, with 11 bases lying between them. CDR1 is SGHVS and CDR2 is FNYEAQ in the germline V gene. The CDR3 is CASSLGPGLNSPLHF. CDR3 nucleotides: TGTGCCAGCAGCTTAGGGCCAGGATTAAATTCACCCCTCCACTTT.

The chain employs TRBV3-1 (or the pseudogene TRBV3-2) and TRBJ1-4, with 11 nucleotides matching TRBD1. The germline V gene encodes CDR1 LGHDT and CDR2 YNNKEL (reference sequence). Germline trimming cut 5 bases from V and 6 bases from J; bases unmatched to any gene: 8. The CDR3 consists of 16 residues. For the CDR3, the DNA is TGTGCCAGCAGCGACGGGTGGGGACAGGGGGATGAAAAACTGTTTTTT. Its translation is CASSDGWGQGDEKLFF.

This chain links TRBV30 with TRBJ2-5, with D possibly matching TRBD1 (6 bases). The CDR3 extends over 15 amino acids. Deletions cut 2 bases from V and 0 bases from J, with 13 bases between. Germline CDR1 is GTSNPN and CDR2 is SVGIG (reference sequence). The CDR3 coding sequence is TGTGCCTGGAGTCAGGATAGGGGGTACCAAGAGACCCAGTACTTC. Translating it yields CAWSQDRGYQETQYF.

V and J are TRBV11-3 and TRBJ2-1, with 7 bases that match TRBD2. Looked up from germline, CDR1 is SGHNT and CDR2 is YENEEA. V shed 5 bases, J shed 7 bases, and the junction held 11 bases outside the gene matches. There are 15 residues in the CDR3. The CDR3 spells CASSPRGGSRNEQFF. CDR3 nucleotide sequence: TGTGCCAGCAGCCCTAGGGGCGGGAGTAGGAATGAGCAGTTCTTC.

CDR3 loop: CASSYTGTEADTQYF. The CDR3 DNA sequence: TGTGCCAGCAGTTACACCGGGACAGAAGCAGATACGCAGTATTTT. The genes are TRBV6-2 or TRBV6-3 and TRBJ2-3; 7 bases match TRBD1. CDR1 and CDR2 (germline): MNHEY, SVGEGT. V was clipped by 2 bases and J by 4 bases; unmatched bases: 6. This CDR3 is 15 amino acids long.

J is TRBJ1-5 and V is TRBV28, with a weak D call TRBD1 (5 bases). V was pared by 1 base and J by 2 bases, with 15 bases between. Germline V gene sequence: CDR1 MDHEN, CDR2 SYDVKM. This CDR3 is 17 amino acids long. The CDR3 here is CASSLLGRQGGNQPQHF. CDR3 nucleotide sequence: TGTGCCAGCAGTTTATTGGGGAGGCAGGGTGGCAATCAGCCCCAGCATTTT.

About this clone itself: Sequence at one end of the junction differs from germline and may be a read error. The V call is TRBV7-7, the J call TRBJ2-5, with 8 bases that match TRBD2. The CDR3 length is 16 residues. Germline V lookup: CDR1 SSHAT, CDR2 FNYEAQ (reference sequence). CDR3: CASSDGSAGVVETQYF. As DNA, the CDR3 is TGTGCTAGCAGCGACGGGTCAGCGGGAGTAGTAGAGACCCAGTACTTC. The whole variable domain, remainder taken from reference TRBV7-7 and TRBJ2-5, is GAGVSQSPRYKVTKRGQDVTLRCDPISSHATLYWYQQALGQGPEFLTYFNYEAQPDKSGLPSDRFSAERPEGSISTLTIQRTEQRDSAMYRCASSDGSAGVVETQYFGPGTRLLVL.

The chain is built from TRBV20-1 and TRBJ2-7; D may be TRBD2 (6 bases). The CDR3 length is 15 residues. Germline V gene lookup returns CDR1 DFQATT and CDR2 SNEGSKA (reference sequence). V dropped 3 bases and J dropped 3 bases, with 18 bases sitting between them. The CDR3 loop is CSASPNAGPIYEQYF. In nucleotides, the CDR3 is TGCAGTGCTAGTCCGAACGCGGGACCGATCTACGAGCAGTACTTC.

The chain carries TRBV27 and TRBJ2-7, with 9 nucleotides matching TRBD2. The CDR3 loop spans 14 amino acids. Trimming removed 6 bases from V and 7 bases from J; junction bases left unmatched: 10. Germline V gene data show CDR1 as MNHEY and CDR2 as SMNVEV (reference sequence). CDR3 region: CASRAAGGPIEQYF. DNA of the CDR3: TGTGCCAGCAGAGCTGCGGGAGGGCCAATTGAGCAGTACTTC.

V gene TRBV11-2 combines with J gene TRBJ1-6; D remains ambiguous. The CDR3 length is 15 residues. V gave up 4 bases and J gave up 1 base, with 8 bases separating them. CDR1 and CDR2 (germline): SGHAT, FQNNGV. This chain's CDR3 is CASSYRGSYNSPLHF. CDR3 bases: TGTGCCAGCAGCTATCGGGGTTCCTATAATTCACCCCTCCACTTT.

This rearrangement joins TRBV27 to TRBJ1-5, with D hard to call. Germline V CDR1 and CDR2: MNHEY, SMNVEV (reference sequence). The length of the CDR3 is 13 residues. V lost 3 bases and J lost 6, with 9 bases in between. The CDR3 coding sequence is TGTGCCAGCAGTTTTTATATGAGTCAGCCCCAGCATTTT. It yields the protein CASSFYMSQPQHF.

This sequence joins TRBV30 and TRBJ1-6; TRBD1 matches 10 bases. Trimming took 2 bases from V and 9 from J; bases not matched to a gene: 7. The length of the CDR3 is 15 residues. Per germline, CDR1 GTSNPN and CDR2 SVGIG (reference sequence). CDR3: CAWSKGGTGVSPLHF. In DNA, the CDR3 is TGTGCCTGGAGTAAAGGCGGGACAGGGGTTTCACCCCTCCACTTT.

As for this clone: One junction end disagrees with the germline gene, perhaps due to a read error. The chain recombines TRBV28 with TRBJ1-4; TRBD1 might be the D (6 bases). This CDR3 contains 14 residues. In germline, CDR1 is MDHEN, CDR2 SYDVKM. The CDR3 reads CASSFEGEDEKLLF. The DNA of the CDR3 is TGTGCCAGCAGTTTTGAGGGGGAAGATGAAAAACTGCTTTTT. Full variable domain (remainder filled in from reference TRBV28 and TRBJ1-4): DVKVTQSSRYLVKRTGEKVFLECVQDMDHENMFWYRQDPGLGLRLIYFSYDVKMKEKGDIPEGYSVSREKKERFSLILESASTNQTSMYLCASSFEGEDEKLLFGSGTQLSVL.

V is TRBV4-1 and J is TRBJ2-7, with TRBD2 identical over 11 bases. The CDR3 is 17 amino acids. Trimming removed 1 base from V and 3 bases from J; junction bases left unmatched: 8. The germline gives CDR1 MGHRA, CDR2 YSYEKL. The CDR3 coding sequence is TGCGCCAGCAGCCAAGGGCCACTAGCGGGAGTAGACTACGAGCAGTACTTC. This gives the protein CASSQGPLAGVDYEQYF.

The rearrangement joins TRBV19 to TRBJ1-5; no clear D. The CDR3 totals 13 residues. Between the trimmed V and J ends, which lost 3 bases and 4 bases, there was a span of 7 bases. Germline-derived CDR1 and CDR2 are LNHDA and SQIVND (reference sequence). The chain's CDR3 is CASSMIENQPQHF. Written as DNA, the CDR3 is TGTGCCAGTAGTATGATAGAAAATCAGCCCCAGCATTTT.